This T cell receptor beta chain was recorded in a study of CD8+ T cells in alopecia areata. Across the whole study: Tofacitinib exposure lasted 6 to 18 months, followed by 6 months off drug.

Sequencing relied on a cDNA template that was reverse transcribed from extracted RNA. Sequencing used immunoSEQ multiplex PCR; TCRdb keeps in-frame clones, though not all of them. Here the sample spans around 190,000 clones, around three fifths being singletons. Treatment in this sample: oral pan-JAK inhibitor, 5-10 mg twice daily. V was cut by 1 base and J by 2 bases, with 21 bases left in between. Germline V lookup: CDR1 SGHTA, CDR2 FQGNSA. CDR3 length: 18 residues. The sequences come from CD4+ T cells sorted from blood, collected at week 24, from a patient treated with tofacitinib. The clonotype was recovered from a human donor with alopecia areata. The V and J genes are TRBV7-2 and TRBJ2-7; D gene ambiguous. CDR3 loop: CASSLGVLGSGIAYEQYF. The CDR3 nucleotides read TGTGCCAGCAGCTTAGGGGTCCTGGGTTCGGGCATTGCCTACGAGCAGTACTTC.